The 7 T cell receptor beta chains presented below share a single source sample, sequenced in a study of T cells after posttransplantation cyclophosphamide. Data came from immunoSEQ multiplex PCR; TCRdb stores just in-frame clones and leaves some out. Of more than 20,000 clones in the sample, roughly nine tenths were seen once. Sampled 1 year posttransplant, controls received myeloablative marrow transplants, methotrexate and a calcineurin inhibitor. Material: PBMCs, obtained after an allogeneic stem cell transplant with a calcineurin inhibitor and methotrexate. The source is a female patient aged 50-59 years who received an allogeneic stem cell transplant from an unrelated donor, was CMV-positive, and had chronic GVHD only. The T cells may come from the graft donor.

The CDR3 loop is CASSLYSRVLAGSNTGELFF. DNA for the CDR3: TGTGCCAGCAGCTTATACTCTCGTGTACTAGCGGGATCAAACACCGGGGAGCTGTTTTTT. This chain links TRBV13 with TRBJ2-2; 10 nucleotides match TRBD2. Germline assignment: CDR1 PRHDT and CDR2 FYEKMQ (reference sequence). CDR3 length: 20 residues. Trimming took 2 bases from V and 2 from J; bases not matched to a gene: 14.

The rearrangement joins TRBV5-1 to TRBJ2-5; 8 nucleotides line up with TRBD1. V dropped 4 bases and J dropped 2; count of bases not matched to a gene: 13. The CDR3 totals 17 residues. Germline V lookup: CDR1 SGHRS, CDR2 YFSETQ. CDR3 DNA: TGCGCCAGCAGCACCCCCGCCGACAGGGGTGATCAAGAGACCCAGTACTTC. It encodes CASSTPADRGDQETQYF.

The V gene is TRBV5-4, the J gene TRBJ1-1; D perhaps matches TRBD1 (5 bases). The CDR3 totals 14 residues. Germline V lookup: CDR1 SGHNT, CDR2 YYREEE (reference sequence). Deletions cut 2 bases from V and 3 bases from J, with 11 bases between. Here the CDR3 DNA reads TGTGCCAGCAGCTTAGGGGTTCGGGACACTGAAGCTTTCTTT. Protein product: CASSLGVRDTEAFF.

The chain recombines TRBV7-3 with TRBJ1-1, with D uncertain. Germline-derived CDR1 and CDR2 are SGHTA and FQGTGA. V shed 3 bases and J shed 7 bases, with 12 bases lying between them. The CDR3 loop spans 13 amino acids. The CDR3 nucleotides read TGTGCCAGCAGCTTCTCCCACACCAATGAAGCTTTCTTT. Encoded protein: CASSFSHTNEAFF.

The rearrangement uses TRBV5-5 and TRBJ1-2; D gene unclear. The germline V and J ends were trimmed by 5 bases and 7 bases, with 15 bases remaining between them. Germline assignment: CDR1 SGHKS and CDR2 YYEKEE (reference sequence). CDR3 length: 13 amino acids. In DNA, the CDR3 is TGTGCCAGCAGGATACACGAGGTAGGTGGCTACACCTTC. It is translated as CASRIHEVGGYTF.

The rearrangement uses TRBV5-4 and TRBJ2-2; no reliable D call. This CDR3 has 16 amino acids. V shed 4 bases and J shed 1 base, with 14 bases lying between them. In germline, CDR1 is SGHNT, CDR2 YYREEE (reference sequence). The CDR3 region is CASSQDFHGNTGELFF. For the CDR3, the DNA is TGTGCCAGCAGCCAAGATTTTCACGGGAACACCGGGGAGCTGTTTTTT.

The J gene is TRBJ2-1, the V gene TRBV14; unclear D gene. V was pared by 1 base and J by 5 bases, with 6 bases between. The CDR3 covers 13 residues. The germline V gene has CDR1 SGHDN and CDR2 FVKESK. The CDR3 protein is CASSQGADNEQFF. The CDR3 nucleotides read TGTGCCAGCAGCCAAGGGGCCGACAATGAGCAGTTCTTC.